Presented here are 29 T cell receptor beta chains from one specimen sequenced in a study of blood T cells in healthy people across ages. The authors ran a second PCR of 7 to 11 cycles using a sample-barcoded 5' primer and a J-beta primer mix. Using its own MiXCR run on the 5' RACE reads, TCRdb lists one record per CDR3 protein. The sample holds about 1,500,000 distinct CDR3 sequences, around 42% seen once. The sample comprised blood. The receptors stem from a woman between 18 and 30 years old in good health.

A few counts support this clonotype. The CDR3 DNA sequence: TGTGCCAGCAGCTTAATTCCCTCACCCCTCCACTTT. Amino acids: CASSLIPSPLHF. This sequence joins TRBV7-2 and TRBJ1-6; D remains ambiguous. V lost 2 bases, J lost 10 bases, and 6 bases lay in between. The CDR3 loop spans 12 amino acids. Germline loops: CDR1 SGHTA, CDR2 FQGNSA.

This sequence joins TRBV20-1 and TRBJ2-1; the match to TRBD1 covers 7 bases. The CDR3 covers 15 residues. The germline gives CDR1 DFQATT, CDR2 SNEGSKA (reference sequence). V was pared by 1 base and J by 5 bases, with 8 bases of the junction left unmatched. As DNA, the CDR3 is TGCAGTGCTAGAGGTTTGGAGACAGGGCACAATGAGCAGTTCTTC. This sequence encodes CSARGLETGHNEQFF.

This clonotype was counted between two and nine times. CDR3 loop: CASSPPDRVYNEQFF. CDR3 coding DNA: TGTGCCAGCAGCCCCCCGGACAGGGTCTACAATGAGCAGTTCTTC. The chain employs TRBV7-9 and TRBJ2-1, with TRBD1 matching over 8 bases. In germline, CDR1 is SEHNR, CDR2 FQNEAQ (reference sequence). The CDR3 contains 15 residues. The ends lost 5 bases at V and 3 bases at J; junction bases unmatched: 6. Variable domain in full (rest from reference TRBV7-9 and TRBJ2-1): DTGVSQNPRHKITKRGQNVTFRCDPISEHNRLYWYRQTLGQGPEFLTYFQNEAQLEKSRLLSDRFSAERPKGSFSTLEIQRTEQGDSAMYLCASSPPDRVYNEQFFGPGTRLTVL.

This clonotype has only a few counts. At one end, the junction sequence differs from germline, possibly due to a read error. The chain is built from TRBV12-3 or TRBV12-4 and TRBJ2-5; D may be TRBD2 (6 bases). The CDR3 runs 13 residues. In DNA form, the CDR3 reads TGTGCCGGCAGGTGGGACTTACAAGAGACCCAGTACTTC. It specifies CAGRWDLQETQYF.

The chain has TRBV4-2 and TRBJ1-1, with D unclear. The CDR3 contains 17 residues. V lost 9 bases and J lost 3, with 26 bases in between. The germline V gene has CDR1 LGHNA and CDR2 YNFKEQ. The CDR3 DNA sequence: TGTGCCAGTAAGCCAATACTCCGGGAGGGCCTGGACACTGAAGCTTTCTTT. Encoded protein: CASKPILREGLDTEAFF.

This clonotype was seen only a few times. V is TRBV29-1 and J is TRBJ1-1; weak D call: TRBD1 (6 bases). With 6 bases removed from V and 0 bases from J, the gap between germline ends came to 14 bases. Germline V lookup: CDR1 SQVTM, CDR2 ANQGSEA. The CDR3 contains 14 residues. As DNA, the CDR3 is TGCAGCGTCGGGATCGGACAGTTGAACACTGAAGCTTTCTTT. The encoded protein is CSVGIGQLNTEAFF.

This clonotype was seen a few times. The V gene is TRBV4-1, the J gene TRBJ2-7; D call uncertain. This CDR3 is built from 14 residues. Germline V gives CDR1 MGHRA, CDR2 YSYEKL. V dropped 1 base and J dropped 0 bases, with 7 bases sitting between them. This CDR3 is CASSQGRTSYEQYF. In DNA, the CDR3 is TGCGCCAGCAGCCAAGGACGGACCTCCTACGAGCAGTACTTC.

This clonotype occurred a few times. The CDR3 sequence is CASSTLDSGGNTEAFF. The CDR3 DNA reads TGTGCCAGCAGTACATTGGACAGTGGGGGGAACACTGAAGCTTTCTTT. The chain uses TRBV28 and TRBJ1-1, with D maybe TRBD1 (6 bases). V was trimmed by 5 bases and J by 1 base, leaving 17 bases between them. CDR1 is MDHEN, CDR2 SYDVKM, per germline. The CDR3 covers 16 residues.

In this sample, this clonotype turned up a few times. The chain recombines TRBV11-2 with TRBJ1-2; D remains ambiguous. The CDR3 length is 14 residues. The V and J ends lost 5 bases and 4 bases respectively, with 14 bases between them. Germline V gives CDR1 SGHAT, CDR2 FQNNGV. As DNA, the CDR3 is TGTGCCAGCAGCCCCACTCCAGCATCCTATGGCTACACCTTC. Amino acid sequence: CASSPTPASYGYTF.

The V and J genes are TRBV9 and TRBJ2-4; the match to TRBD1 covers 7 bases. CDR1 and CDR2 from the germline V gene are SGDLS and YYNGEE. The V and J ends lost 4 bases and 1 base, in that order; junction bases with no gene match: 11. The CDR3 has 17 residues. CDR3 residues: CASSPRDSESAKNIQYF. CDR3 nucleotides: TGTGCCAGCAGCCCAAGGGACAGCGAATCGGCCAAAAACATTCAGTACTTC.

This clonotype appeared a few times. The chain uses TRBV6-2 or TRBV6-3 and TRBJ2-7; TRBD1 matches 8 bases. V lost 6 bases to trimming and J lost 0 bases; unmatched junction nucleotides: 7. CDR3 length: 15 residues. From germline, CDR1 is MNHEY and CDR2 SVGEGT. The CDR3 reads CASRFGQGLSYEQYF. The DNA for the CDR3 is TGTGCCAGCAGATTTGGACAGGGCCTCTCCTACGAGCAGTACTTC.

The V and J genes are TRBV15 and TRBJ2-3, with D perhaps matching TRBD2 (6 bases). From germline, CDR1 is LNHNV and CDR2 YYDKDF (reference sequence). This CDR3 has 12 amino acids. The ends were cut back, 3 bases at V and 6 bases at J, with 7 bases in the middle. The CDR3 region has the DNA TGTGCCACCAGCAGTGGGGGGGATACGCAGTATTTT. Encoded protein: CATSSGGDTQYF.

The V call is TRBV29-1, the J call TRBJ1-1; the D is unclear. V was shortened by 7 bases and J by 1 base, with 7 bases between the two germline ends. Looked up from germline, CDR1 is SQVTM and CDR2 is ANQGSEA. This CDR3 has 11 residues. DNA of the CDR3: TGCAGCGGCCGGAAGAACACTGAAGCTTTCTTT. Protein: CSGRKNTEAFF. The variable domain in full, with the rest retrieved from reference TRBV29-1 and TRBJ1-1, is SAVISQKPSRDICQRGTSLTIQCQVDSQVTMMFWYRQQPGQSLTLIATANQGSEATYESGFVIDKFPISRPNLTFSTLTVSNMSPEDSSIYLCSGRKNTEAFFGQGTRLTVV.

This clonotype was seen more than once but under ten times. The chain couples TRBV27 to TRBJ1-2; TRBD1 might be the D (5 bases). The CDR3 contains 15 residues. Trimming pared 10 bases from V and 4 bases from J, leaving 22 bases between. From germline, CDR1 is MNHEY and CDR2 SMNVEV (reference sequence). The CDR3 region is CATGRWGRDPYGYTF. The CDR3 DNA sequence: TGTGCCACCGGTCGGTGGGGCAGGGACCCCTATGGCTACACCTTC.

This clonotype showed up just a few times. The J gene is TRBJ1-4, the V gene TRBV5-1, with D possibly matching TRBD1 (5 bases). Germline CDR1 SGHRS, CDR2 YFSETQ. This CDR3 contains 16 residues. V lost 4 bases to trimming and J lost 0 bases, with 13 bases between them. The CDR3 DNA follows: TGCGCCAGCAGCCCGGAGCGGGGGGCAACTAATGAAAAACTGTTTTTT. Its translation is CASSPERGATNEKLFF.

This chain joins TRBV5-1 and TRBJ2-7; unclear D gene. Germline V gene sequence: CDR1 SGHRS, CDR2 YFSETQ. The V and J ends lost 5 bases and 10 bases respectively, with 16 bases between them. This CDR3 contains 12 residues. The DNA of the CDR3 is TGCGCCAGCAGAGATGTCCAAGAGGCCCAGTACTTC. This gives the protein CASRDVQEAQYF.

This clonotype was recorded a few times. This chain links TRBV28 with TRBJ2-7; no clear D. Germline V CDR1 and CDR2: MDHEN, SYDVKM. The CDR3 spans 14 residues. Between the trimmed V and J ends, which lost 8 bases and 0 bases, there was a span of 14 bases. CDR3 region: CASLSQLSSYEQYF. Written as DNA, the CDR3 is TGTGCCAGCCTGAGCCAGCTGAGCTCCTACGAGCAGTACTTC.

There are a few counts of this clonotype. V gene TRBV7-2 combines with J gene TRBJ1-2; TRBD1 matches at 8 bases. With V trimmed by 3 bases and J by 6 bases, 3 bases remained unmatched. The CDR3 has 13 residues. The V gene's germline CDR1 is SGHTA and CDR2 FQGNSA. CDR3 loop: CASSLTGDNGYTF. DNA of the CDR3: TGTGCCAGCAGCTTGACAGGGGATAATGGCTACACCTTC.

This clonotype was counted a few times. V gene TRBV30 combines with J gene TRBJ1-1; 12 positions agree with TRBD1. The length of the CDR3 is 14 residues. Germline V gives CDR1 GTSNPN, CDR2 SVGIG (reference sequence). J gave up 8 bases and V 4 bases, and 8 bases lay outside the gene matches. The CDR3 spells CAWTLGQGAREAFF. The CDR3 coding sequence is TGTGCCTGGACCCTGGGACAGGGGGCCAGAGAAGCTTTCTTT.

This clonotype was picked up a small number of times. The chain carries TRBV7-8 and TRBJ1-2; D remains unclear. The V end lost 5 bases, the J end lost 3 bases, and 16 bases lay between the germline ends. Germline CDR1 and CDR2: SGHVS and FQNEAQ. CDR3 length: 15 amino acids. Written as DNA, the CDR3 is TGTGCCAGCAGCCGACACCCTTCCCCGTACTATGGCTACACCTTC. Amino acid sequence: CASSRHPSPYYGYTF. The variable domain in full, completed from reference TRBV7-8 and TRBJ1-2, reads GAGVSQSPRYKVAKRGQDVALRCDPISGHVSLFWYQQALGQGPEFLTYFQNEAQLDKSGLPSDRFFAERPEGSVSTLKIQRTQQEDSAVYLCASSRHPSPYYGYTFGSGTRLTVV.

V usage is TRBV20-1 and J usage is TRBJ2-7; D unresolved. Trimming stripped 0 bases from V and 7 bases from J, with 13 bases between. Germline CDR1 reads DFQATT; CDR2 reads SNEGSKA (reference sequence). The CDR3 contains 13 residues. CDR3 residues: CSARDHNFGEQYF. CDR3 DNA sequence: TGCAGTGCTAGAGATCACAACTTCGGTGAGCAGTACTTC.

This clonotype was found a few times. The V call is TRBV12-3 or TRBV12-4, the J call TRBJ2-6; D unclear. This CDR3 has 14 residues. The V end lost 7 bases, the J end lost 0 bases, and 7 bases lay between the germline ends. CDR3 nucleotides: TGTGCCAGCATCCGAGCCTCTGGGGCCAACGTCCTGACTTTC. Its protein product is CASIRASGANVLTF.

The chain couples TRBV6-5 to TRBJ2-7, with D possibly matching TRBD2 (6 bases). Germline CDR1 MNHEY, CDR2 SVGAGI. V was shortened by 2 bases and J by 7 bases, with 18 bases between the two germline ends. The CDR3 covers 15 residues. CDR3 residues: CASSYGGSYYNEQYF. In nucleotides, the CDR3 is TGTGCCAGCAGTTACGGAGGGTCCTACTACAATGAGCAGTACTTC.

The chain recombines TRBV29-1 with TRBJ2-7; D gene ambiguous. Trimming left V 4 bases short and J 4 bases short, with 5 bases between. Germline V CDR1 and CDR2: SQVTM, ANQGSEA. The CDR3 covers 10 residues. In DNA, the CDR3 is TGCAGCGTTGTTGAGTACGAGCAGTACTTC. Its protein is CSVVEYEQYF.

The rearrangement uses TRBV6-5 and TRBJ1-2; D possibly corresponds to TRBD1 (5 bases). Germline V gives CDR1 MNHEY, CDR2 SVGAGI. V was clipped by 5 bases and J by 9 bases, with 16 bases between them. The CDR3 runs 13 residues. The chain's CDR3 is CASSPGTSESYTF. In DNA form, the CDR3 reads TGTGCCAGCAGTCCCGGGACTAGCGAAAGCTACACCTTC.

This clonotype was seen at least ten times. J is TRBJ1-3 and V is TRBV4-1; D is possibly TRBD1 (5 bases). Trimming cost V 0 bases and J 3 bases, with 12 bases left between them. The CDR3 totals 16 residues. Germline V gives CDR1 MGHRA, CDR2 YSYEKL. CDR3 protein: CASSQEGGVLGNTIYF. DNA for the CDR3: TGCGCCAGCAGCCAAGAGGGGGGGGTACTTGGAAACACCATATATTTT.

The V call is TRBV13, the J call TRBJ2-5; D tentatively fits TRBD1 or TRBD2 (6 bases each). CDR3 length: 14 residues. CDR1 and CDR2 from the germline V gene are PRHDT and FYEKMQ (reference sequence). V lost 1 base and J 5 bases, leaving 11 bases between the germline ends. The CDR3 sequence: CASSLVQGRETQYF. The CDR3 coding sequence is TGTGCCAGCAGCTTAGTTCAGGGGAGGGAGACCCAGTACTTC.

This chain joins TRBV5-1 and TRBJ2-5; TRBD2 matches at 8 bases. V gave up 4 bases and J gave up 6 bases; unmatched junction bases: 11. Germline V gene lookup returns CDR1 SGHRS and CDR2 YFSETQ. This CDR3 spans 15 amino acids. The CDR3 region is CASSLVAGTIQTQYF. The CDR3 region has the DNA TGCGCCAGCAGCCTGGTAGCGGGGACTATTCAGACCCAGTACTTC.

In this sample, this clonotype turned up once. This chain connects TRBV12-3 or TRBV12-4 to TRBJ2-7; no clear D gene. The V end lost 4 bases, the J end lost 5 bases, and 12 bases lay between the germline ends. The CDR3 totals 13 residues. The CDR3 here is CASSYGLLDEQYF. CDR3 nucleotides: TGTGCCAGCAGTTACGGTTTACTGGACGAGCAGTACTTC.